The clone carrying this T cell receptor beta chain was observed a handful of times. The antigen is not known. The data belong to a study of cytomegalovirus exposure and HLA in healthy donors. Broader study findings: Based on reports, TCR beta sequences accurately predicted HLA-A and HLA-B alleles for most subjects.

Both 60 Vbeta primers and 13 Jbeta primers went into the PCR. The table came from immunoSEQ multiplex PCR; TCRdb's copy has only in-frame clones and leaves some out. The sample yields 65,000 to 80,000 clones, over 65% seen once. The CDR3 covers 16 residues. V lost 1 base and J 0 bases, leaving 13 bases between the germline ends. Germline CDR1 is SGHNT and CDR2 is YYREEE (reference sequence). The chain couples TRBV5-4 to TRBJ1-1, with D hard to call. Sequenced input: PBMCs. The sequence was collected from a man in his forties in good health and CMV-seropositive. The CDR3 sequence: CASSLNQDNMNTEAFF. CDR3 coding DNA: TGTGCCAGCAGCTTGAATCAAGACAACATGAACACTGAAGCTTTCTTT.